The source of this T cell receptor (beta chain) is a study of cytomegalovirus exposure and HLA in healthy donors. General study points: About 87% or about 30% of the time was how often most TCR beta V segments were productive, according to an earlier analysis. Cytomegalovirus-associated status was assigned to approximately 160 TCR beta chains. Indistinguishability led to the exclusion of some V segments, TRBV6-2 and TRBV6-3 included.

From germline, CDR1 is SEHNR and CDR2 FQNEAQ (reference sequence). The ends were cut back, 5 bases at V and 2 bases at J, with 8 bases in the middle. This CDR3 is built from 13 residues. Primers included in the PCR were 60 Vbeta and 13 Jbeta primers. Measured with immunoSEQ multiplex PCR; TCRdb has only the in-frame clones, and not every one. The sample shows more than 200,000 clones, about 80% of them seen only once. In its sample, this clone was seen a few times. What it binds is not known. Sequencing was carried out using PBMCs. The sequence came from a man aged 35-49 years in good health and CMV-seropositive. This chain links TRBV7-9 with TRBJ2-3; D perhaps matches TRBD2 (5 bases). The CDR3 here is CASSRRDTDTQYF. CDR3 coding DNA: TGTGCCAGCAGCCGCCGGGACACAGATACGCAGTATTTT. The full variable domain, in which reference TRBV7-9 and TRBJ2-3 provide the parts outside the CDR3, is DTGVSQNPRHKITKRGQNVTFRCDPISEHNRLYWYRQTLGQGPEFLTYFQNEAQLEKSRLLSDRFSAERPKGSFSTLEIQRTEQGDSAMYLCASSRRDTDTQYFGPGTRLTVL.